The 18 T cell receptor beta chains listed next were all sequenced from one sample in a study of blood T cell repertoires in COVID-19. The assay was immunoSEQ multiplex PCR, and TCRdb's table has in-frame clones only and misses some. The profile shows fewer than 250,000 clones, nearly 85% of them singletons. The sample taken for sequencing was peripheral blood. The origin of the receptors is a human donor in a cohort sampled during active COVID-19.

This sequence joins TRBV9 and TRBJ2-7; 7 bases are a match to TRBD1. Germline V gene data show CDR1 as SGDLS and CDR2 as YYNGEE. The CDR3 is 14 residues long. J gave up 0 bases and V 4 bases, and 4 bases lay outside the gene matches. Here the CDR3 DNA reads TGTGCCAGCAGCCCGCGACAGGGCTCCTACGAGCAGTACTTC. Translation: CASSPRQGSYEQYF.

This clone was counted only a few times. The V call is TRBV6-4, the J call TRBJ2-7; 7 nucleotides align to TRBD2. There are 13 residues in the CDR3. Germline V gene lookup returns CDR1 MRHNA and CDR2 SNTAGT. J lost 3 bases, V lost 7 bases, and 6 bases had no gene match. CDR3 bases: TGTGCCAGCACGGCAGGGAGGGTCTACGAGCAGTACTTC. It yields the protein CASTAGRVYEQYF.

This clone has just a few counts. V is TRBV27 and J is TRBJ2-3; 7 nucleotides agree with TRBD1. Germline V lookup: CDR1 MNHEY, CDR2 SMNVEV (reference sequence). This CDR3 is built from 14 residues. V trimming: 3 bases; J trimming: 3 bases; junction bases outside the gene matches: 3. The CDR3 region has the DNA TGTGCCAGCAGTTTGGAGACAGGGACAGATACGCAGTATTTT. Amino acids: CASSLETGTDTQYF.

The gene calls are TRBV11-3 and TRBJ1-5, with TRBD1 as a possible D gene (6 bases). This CDR3 region has 18 residues. Germline V gene sequence: CDR1 SGHNT, CDR2 YENEEA. V was pared by 3 bases and J by 3 bases, with 21 bases between. CDR3 nucleotides: TGTGCCAGCAGCTTTATTCCGGGACACCTTGTACCCAATCAGCCCCAGCATTTT. This codes for CASSFIPGHLVPNQPQHF. The entire variable domain, with the rest obtained from reference TRBV11-3 and TRBJ1-5, is as follows: EAGVVQSPRYKIIEKKQPVAFWCNPISGHNTLYWYLQNLGQGPELLIRYENEEAVDDSQLPKDRFSAERLKGVDSTLKIQPAELGDSAVYLCASSFIPGHLVPNQPQHFGDGTRLSIL.

The V call is TRBV6-5, the J call TRBJ2-7; 10 nucleotides align to TRBD2. This CDR3 is built from 14 residues. The germline V gene encodes CDR1 MNHEY and CDR2 SVGAGI. V trimming: 5 bases; J trimming: 8 bases; junction bases outside the gene matches: 9. Here the CDR3 reads CASSPSGRVSQQYF. The CDR3 coding sequence is TGTGCCAGCAGTCCCAGCGGGAGGGTGTCGCAGCAGTACTTC.

The rearrangement joins TRBV21-1 to TRBJ1-6; no DNA check was done on the table's D call, TRBD1. TRBV21-1 is a documented pseudogene. The CDR3 has 15 residues. The CDR3 bases are TGTGCCAGCAGCACCGGACAGGGAAGAAATTCACCCCTCCACTTT. This codes for CASSTGQGRNSPLHF.

This chain uses TRBV7-2 with TRBJ2-5; no clear D gene. This CDR3 region has 14 residues. Trimming removed 4 bases at V and 1 base at J, with 10 bases between. Germline lookup yields CDR1 SGHTA and CDR2 FQGNSA. Here the CDR3 reads CASSSQALQETQYF. As DNA, the CDR3 is TGTGCCAGCAGCTCCCAAGCCCTCCAAGAGACCCAGTACTTC.

The chain joins TRBV27 to TRBJ1-2, with D possibly TRBD1 on 6 matching bases. Per germline, CDR1 MNHEY and CDR2 SMNVEV (reference sequence). Trimming cost V 5 bases and J 4 bases, with 14 bases left between them. The CDR3 has 14 amino acids. CDR3 nucleotides: TGTGCCAGCAGTGCCCACAGGGAGGGCTATGGCTACACCTTC. This gives the protein CASSAHREGYGYTF.

The chain combines TRBV28 with TRBJ1-3, with TRBD1 identical over 10 bases. CDR3 size: 15 residues. J gave up 6 bases and V 4 bases, and 6 bases lay outside the gene matches. CDR1 MDHEN and CDR2 SYDVKM come from the germline V gene. DNA for the CDR3: TGTGCCAGCAGTTCCACTGGGACAGGGGTAAACACCATATATTTT. Protein: CASSSTGTGVNTIYF.

The chain links TRBV10-2 to TRBJ2-3; D may be TRBD2 (6 bases). Trimming removed 7 bases from V and 2 bases from J, with 13 bases in between. The CDR3 is 14 residues long. Germline CDR1 is WSHSY and CDR2 is SAAADI. The CDR3 region has the DNA TGCGCCAGCACACGGGAGCCCACCACAGATACGCAGTATTTT. Translated: CASTREPTTDTQYF.

V gene TRBV7-6 combines with J gene TRBJ2-7; 7 bases agree with TRBD1. Germline CDR1 reads SGHVS; CDR2 reads FNYEAQ. The ends lost 2 bases at V and 0 bases at J; junction bases unmatched: 1. The CDR3 has 14 amino acids. The DNA of the CDR3 is TGTGCCAGCAGCTTAAGGGACAGCTCCTACGAGCAGTACTTC. This translates into CASSLRDSSYEQYF. Drawing the rest from reference TRBV7-6 and TRBJ2-7, the complete variable domain is GAGVSQSPRYKVTKRGQDVALRCDPISGHVSLYWYRQALGQGPEFLTYFNYEAQQDKSGLPNDRFSAERPEGSISTLTIQRTEQRDSAMYRCASSLRDSSYEQYFGPGTRLTVT.

This rearrangement joins TRBV5-1 to TRBJ2-3; no clear D. Germline CDR1 reads SGHRS; CDR2 reads YFSETQ. The CDR3 covers 13 residues. V lost 5 bases and J 3 bases, leaving 10 bases between the germline ends. The CDR3 bases are TGCGCCAGCAGAGAAGCTGTGACAGATACGCAGTATTTT. It specifies CASREAVTDTQYF.

The CDR3 nucleotides are TGTGCCAGCAGTTCAAGGGTGACAGGGTCAGCCTACGAGCAGTACTTC. Translated: CASSSRVTGSAYEQYF. The chain has TRBV27 and TRBJ2-7; 7 bases are shared with TRBD1. V lost 4 bases to trimming and J lost 2 bases; unmatched junction nucleotides: 11. The CDR3 totals 16 residues. Germline V gene data show CDR1 as MNHEY and CDR2 as SMNVEV (reference sequence).

V is TRBV10-3 and J is TRBJ2-1, with D possibly being TRBD2 (6 bases). The CDR3 consists of 14 residues. V lost 11 bases, J lost 4 bases, and 18 bases lay in between. The germline gives CDR1 ENHRY, CDR2 SYGVKD. The CDR3: CAVRAGARYNEQFF. CDR3 sequence (DNA): TGTGCCGTTCGAGCGGGCGCACGATACAATGAGCAGTTCTTC.

V gene TRBV4-1 combines with J gene TRBJ1-4, with D perhaps TRBD1 (6 bases). This CDR3 contains 14 residues. Trimming left V 4 bases short and J 0 bases short, with 6 bases between. CDR1 is MGHRA and CDR2 is YSYEKL in the germline V gene. This CDR3 reads CASSPGATNEKLFF. CDR3 sequence (DNA): TGCGCCAGCAGCCCAGGGGCAACTAATGAAAAACTGTTTTTT.

This clone was counted at least ten times. The rearrangement links TRBV6-5 to TRBJ2-5; 11 bases agree with TRBD2. There are 14 residues in the CDR3. Germline-derived CDR1 and CDR2 are MNHEY and SVGAGI. J was trimmed by 6 bases and V by 11 bases; bases with no gene match: 11. The DNA of the CDR3 is TGTGCCCGCGATACTAGCGGGAGTGTGAAGACCCAGTACTTC. Its protein product is CARDTSGSVKTQYF.

This clone was recorded once. The chain employs TRBV29-1 and TRBJ2-1; 7 bases are a match to TRBD2. Germline CDR1 reads SQVTM; CDR2 reads ANQGSEA. CDR3 length: 12 residues. Unmatched junction bases numbered 10, after V lost 7 bases and J lost 10 bases. This CDR3 reads CSGLMGGREQFF. CDR3 bases: TGCAGCGGGCTAATGGGGGGGAGAGAGCAGTTCTTC.

The rearrangement joins TRBV11-3 to TRBJ2-2, with 8 positions matching TRBD1. The V gene end was trimmed by 5 bases and the J gene end by 1 base; junction bases not matched to a gene: 6. The CDR3 contains 16 residues. Germline loops: CDR1 SGHNT, CDR2 YENEEA. The CDR3 nucleotides are TGTGCCAGCAGCCGGGGGACAGGCGGGAACACCGGGGAGCTGTTTTTT. This translates into CASSRGTGGNTGELFF.